One sample yielded the 3 T cell receptor beta chains listed below, sequenced in a study of blood T cell repertoires in COVID-19. Some clones are missing from TCRdb's copy, which holds only in-frame ones; the method was immunoSEQ multiplex PCR. The sample shows roughly 460,000 clones, 70% to 90% of them seen only once. Sequencing was carried out using peripheral blood. Receptors were obtained from a man between 18 and 29 years old with COVID-19, enrolled during active disease.

Concerning this clone itself: At one boundary the junction diverges from the germline segment, which might be a read error. The rearrangement links TRBV12-3 or TRBV12-4 to TRBJ2-4, with D perhaps TRBD2 (6 bases). This CDR3 has 13 amino acids. The CDR3 DNA reads as TGTGCCAGCAGTCCCCCCGGGACTCCAGAGATCGACTTC. Translated, it gives CASSPPGTPEIDF.

The rearrangement links TRBV7-9 to TRBJ1-2; D uncertain. The CDR3 sequence is 14 residues long. Trimming stripped 5 bases from V and 4 bases from J, with 14 bases between. Per the germline V gene, CDR1 is SEHNR and CDR2 is FQNEAQ (reference sequence). CDR3 nucleotides: TGTGCCAGCAGCCCCCTCATGGAGAGCTATGGCTACACCTTC. This codes for CASSPLMESYGYTF. Together with reference TRBV7-9 and TRBJ1-2, the CDR3 gives the full variable domain: DTGVSQNPRHKITKRGQNVTFRCDPISEHNRLYWYRQTLGQGPEFLTYFQNEAQLEKSRLLSDRFSAERPKGSFSTLEIQRTEQGDSAMYLCASSPLMESYGYTFGSGTRLTVV.

This chain links TRBV6-6 with TRBJ1-2, with TRBD1 matching over 9 bases. Germline V CDR1 and CDR2: MNHNY, SVGAGI (reference sequence). The V and J ends lost 4 bases and 6 bases, in that order; junction bases with no gene match: 9. This CDR3 has 15 amino acids. The CDR3 coding sequence is TGTGCCAGCAGTTCCTTCTCCGGGACAGGGAATGGCTACACCTTC. Encoded protein: CASSSFSGTGNGYTF.